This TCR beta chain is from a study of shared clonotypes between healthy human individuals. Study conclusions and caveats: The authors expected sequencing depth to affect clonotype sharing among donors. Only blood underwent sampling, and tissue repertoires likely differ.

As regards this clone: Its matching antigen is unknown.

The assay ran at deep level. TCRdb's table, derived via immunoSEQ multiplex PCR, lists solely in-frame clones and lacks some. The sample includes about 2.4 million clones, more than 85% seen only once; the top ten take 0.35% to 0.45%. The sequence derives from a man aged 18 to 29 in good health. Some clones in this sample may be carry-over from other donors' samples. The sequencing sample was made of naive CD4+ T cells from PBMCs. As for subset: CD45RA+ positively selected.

This chain's CDR3 is CAWSGDSTYEQYF. The CDR3 DNA sequence: TGTGCCTGGAGCGGCGACAGCACCTACGAGCAGTACTTC. The gene calls are TRBV30 and TRBJ2-7; possibly TRBD1 for D (5 bases). The CDR3 is 13 amino acids. Germline-derived CDR1 and CDR2 are GTSNPN and SVGIG (reference sequence). Trimming cost V 3 bases and J 2 bases, with 11 bases left between them. The whole variable domain, remainder taken from reference TRBV30 and TRBJ2-7, is SQTIHQWPATLVQPVGSPLSLECTVEGTSNPNLYWYRQAAGRGLQLLFYSVGIGQISSEVPQNLSASRPQDRQFILSSKKLLLSDSGFYLCAWSGDSTYEQYFGPGTRLTVT.